Presented here are 12 T cell receptor beta chains from one specimen sequenced in a study of T-cell reconstitution after alpha-beta-depleted transplantation in children. The authors prepared the TCRbeta library with unique molecular identifiers. TCRdb itself ran the PCR reads through MiXCR, one entry per CDR3 protein. The sample consists of 450,000 to 600,000 distinct CDR3 sequences, about 16% of them appearing once. Sequencing was performed on PBMCs from the stem cell graft donor, taken from the stem cell graft. All receptors derive from a human donor who donated a stem cell graft to a child with acute lymphoblastic leukemia.

The V and J genes are TRBV7-6 and TRBJ2-7; D is unclear. The germline V gene has CDR1 SGHVS and CDR2 FNYEAQ. The ends were cut back, 1 base at V and 6 bases at J, with 16 bases in the middle. The CDR3 covers 15 residues. The CDR3 bases are TGTGCCAGCAGCTTAGATGAGGCTGGCTTTGGCGAGCAGTACTTC. Its translation is CASSLDEAGFGEQYF.

The V call is TRBV3-1, the J call TRBJ2-7; D is perhaps TRBD1 (6 bases). CDR1 and CDR2 from the germline V gene are LGHDT and YNNKEL (reference sequence). CDR3 length: 13 amino acids. This CDR3 reads CTCSVQGPYEQYF. The CDR3, as DNA: TGTACCTGCAGTGTACAGGGTCCCTACGAGCAGTACTTC.

In this sample, this clonotype turned up a few times. The genes are TRBV6-1 and TRBJ2-1, with D possibly TRBD2 on 6 matching bases. V was shortened by 7 bases and J by 0 bases, with 13 bases between the two germline ends. Germline V lookup: CDR1 MNHNS, CDR2 SASEGT. This CDR3 is built from 15 residues. The CDR3 DNA follows: TGTGCCAGCAACGGAGGGTACAGCTCCTACAATGAGCAGTTCTTC. Protein product: CASNGGYSSYNEQFF.

In its sample, this clonotype was seen many times. This chain joins TRBV7-9 and TRBJ1-5; D is unresolved. The germline V and J ends were trimmed by 5 bases and 13 bases, with 18 bases remaining between them. CDR3 size: 13 residues. CDR1 and CDR2 (germline): SEHNR, FQNEAQ (reference sequence). The CDR3, as DNA: TGTGCCAGCAGCCCCTCCTCTCGGGTGCAACAGCATTTT. Translated: CASSPSSRVQQHF.

The chain has TRBV5-1 and TRBJ2-1; 7 bases are shared with TRBD1. Germline CDR1 SGHRS, CDR2 YFSETQ. CDR3 length: 14 residues. With V trimmed by 3 bases and J by 9 bases, 9 bases remained unmatched. The CDR3 DNA reads as TGCGCCAGCAGCTCCGGACAGGCCCGAGGTGAGCAGTTCTTC. Protein sequence: CASSSGQARGEQFF. The full variable domain, with the rest looked up from reference TRBV5-1 and TRBJ2-1, is KAGVTQTPRYLIKTRGQQVTLSCSPISGHRSVSWYQQTPGQGLQFLFEYFSETQRNKGNFPGRFSGRQFSNSRSEMNVSTLELGDSALYLCASSSGQARGEQFFGPGTRLTVL.

Only a few counts were recorded for this clonotype. This chain links TRBV6-5 with TRBJ2-3; 9 bases line up with TRBD2. This CDR3 has 14 residues. Germline lookup yields CDR1 MNHEY and CDR2 SVGAGI. Trimming removed 6 bases from V and 9 bases from J; junction bases left unmatched: 10. The CDR3 sequence: CASSLSGSFETQYF. The CDR3 nucleotides are TGTGCCAGCAGCCTTAGCGGGAGTTTCGAAACGCAGTATTTT.

The chain links TRBV6-4 to TRBJ2-3; D unclear. Trimming shortened V by 0 bases and J by 3 bases, and 13 bases separated the two germline ends. The CDR3 is made up of 16 amino acids. The germline V gene encodes CDR1 MRHNA and CDR2 SNTAGT. CDR3 in DNA: TGTGCCAGCAGTGACTCTCGCGGAACCCCTACAGATACGCAGTATTTT. Protein product: CASSDSRGTPTDTQYF.

The rearrangement uses TRBV2 and TRBJ1-2, with D unresolved. This CDR3 is 15 amino acids long. The V gene lost 3 bases and the J gene lost 3 bases, with 14 bases spanning the gap. The germline V gene has CDR1 SNHLY and CDR2 FYNNEI. The DNA of the CDR3 is TGTGCCAGCAGTGATTGGGAGGGAAGGGACTATGGCTACACCTTC. This gives the protein CASSDWEGRDYGYTF.

This clonotype came up many times. Mismatch with germline at one junction end may stem from a read error. CDR3 loop: CASSLVGGRAYNEQFF. CDR3 DNA: TGTGCCAGCAGCTTAGTGGGCGGGAGAGCCTACAATGAGCAGTTCTTC. The V call is TRBV5-1, the J call TRBJ2-1; TRBD2 matches 7 bases. The CDR3 extends over 16 amino acids. The germline CDR1 and CDR2 sequences are SGHRS and YFSETQ. The variable domain in full, completed from reference TRBV5-1 and TRBJ2-1, reads KAGVTQTPRYLIKTRGQQVTLSCSPISGHRSVSWYQQTPGQGLQFLFEYFSETQRNKGNFPGRFSGRQFSNSRSEMNVSTLELGDSALYLCASSLVGGRAYNEQFFGPGTRLTVL.

In this sample, this clonotype turned up a few times. The J gene is TRBJ2-5, the V gene TRBV5-1; D is undetermined. This CDR3 spans 12 amino acids. The V end lost 5 bases, the J end lost 5 bases, and 10 bases lay between the germline ends. The V gene's germline CDR1 is SGHRS and CDR2 YFSETQ. The CDR3 nucleotides read TGCGCCAGCAGGATCAGCCTGGAGACCCAGTACTTC. As protein: CASRISLETQYF.

V usage is TRBV19 and J usage is TRBJ2-1; the match to TRBD2 covers 7 bases. The junction had 14 bases not matched to a gene; V was cut back by 5 bases and J by 1 base. CDR3 length equals 18 residues. The germline CDR1 and CDR2 sequences are LNHDA and SQIVND (reference sequence). The DNA for the CDR3 is TGTGCCAGTAGTGCGGGACTATCCAAATATAGGTCCTACAATGAGCAGTTCTTC. This gives the protein CASSAGLSKYRSYNEQFF.

The rearrangement links TRBV7-9 to TRBJ2-5; tentative D call: TRBD2 (6 bases). V was cut by 4 bases and J by 2 bases, with 14 bases left in between. CDR3 length equals 15 residues. Germline V gene data show CDR1 as SEHNR and CDR2 as FQNEAQ (reference sequence). The CDR3 coding sequence is TGTGCCAGCAGCTCGAGCCAGGGACTTCAAGAGACCCAGTACTTC. It is translated as CASSSSQGLQETQYF.